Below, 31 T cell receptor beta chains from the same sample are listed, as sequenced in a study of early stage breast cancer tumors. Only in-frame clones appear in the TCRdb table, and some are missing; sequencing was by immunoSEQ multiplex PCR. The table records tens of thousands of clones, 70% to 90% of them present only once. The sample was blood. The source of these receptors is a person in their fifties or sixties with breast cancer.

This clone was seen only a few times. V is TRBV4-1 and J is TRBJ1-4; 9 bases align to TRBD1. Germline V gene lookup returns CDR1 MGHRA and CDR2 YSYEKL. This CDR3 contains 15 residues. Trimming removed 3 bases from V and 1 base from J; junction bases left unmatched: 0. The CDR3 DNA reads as TGCGCCAGCAGCCAGGACAGGGGAACTAATGAAAAACTGTTTTTT. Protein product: CASSQDRGTNEKLFF.

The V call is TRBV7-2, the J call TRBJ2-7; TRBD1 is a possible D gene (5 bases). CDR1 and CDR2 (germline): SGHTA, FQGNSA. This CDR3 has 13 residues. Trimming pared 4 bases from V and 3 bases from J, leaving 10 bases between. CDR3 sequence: CASSSAGNYEQYF. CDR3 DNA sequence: TGTGCCAGCAGCTCGGCAGGGAACTACGAGCAGTACTTC.

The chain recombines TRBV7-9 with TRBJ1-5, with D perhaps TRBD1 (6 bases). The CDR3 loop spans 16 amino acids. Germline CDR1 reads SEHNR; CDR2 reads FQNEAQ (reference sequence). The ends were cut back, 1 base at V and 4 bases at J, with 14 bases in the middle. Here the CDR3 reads CASSLGWDTSNQPQHF. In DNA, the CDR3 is TGTGCCAGCAGCTTAGGATGGGACACCTCAAATCAGCCCCAGCATTTT.

The CDR3 protein is CASNGLGEQFF. As DNA, the CDR3 is TGTGCCAGCAACGGACTTGGGGAGCAGTTCTTC. The chain combines TRBV2 with TRBJ2-1; tentatively, D is TRBD2 (5 bases). V was clipped by 7 bases and J by 10 bases, with 11 bases between them. From germline, CDR1 is SNHLY and CDR2 FYNNEI. The CDR3 contains 11 residues.

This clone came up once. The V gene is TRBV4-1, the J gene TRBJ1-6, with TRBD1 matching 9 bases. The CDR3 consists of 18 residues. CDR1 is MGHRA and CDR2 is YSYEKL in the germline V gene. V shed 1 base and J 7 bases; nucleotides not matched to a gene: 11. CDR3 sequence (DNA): TGCGCCAGCAGCCAAGGTGGCATCAGGGACAGGGAGAATTCACCCCTCCACTTT. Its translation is CASSQGGIRDRENSPLHF.

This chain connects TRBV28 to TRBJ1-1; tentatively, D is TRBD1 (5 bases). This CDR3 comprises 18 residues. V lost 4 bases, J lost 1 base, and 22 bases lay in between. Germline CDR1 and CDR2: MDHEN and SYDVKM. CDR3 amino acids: CASSYPAPGRGKNTEAFF. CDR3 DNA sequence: TGTGCCAGCAGTTACCCGGCACCAGGGCGGGGGAAGAACACTGAAGCTTTCTTT.

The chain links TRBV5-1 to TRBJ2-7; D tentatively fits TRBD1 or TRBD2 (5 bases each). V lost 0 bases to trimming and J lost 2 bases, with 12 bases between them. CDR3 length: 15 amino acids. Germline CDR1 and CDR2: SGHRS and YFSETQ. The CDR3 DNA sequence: TGCGCCAGCAGCTTGGAAGGGACGGTGCCCTACGAGCAGTACTTC. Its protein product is CASSLEGTVPYEQYF.

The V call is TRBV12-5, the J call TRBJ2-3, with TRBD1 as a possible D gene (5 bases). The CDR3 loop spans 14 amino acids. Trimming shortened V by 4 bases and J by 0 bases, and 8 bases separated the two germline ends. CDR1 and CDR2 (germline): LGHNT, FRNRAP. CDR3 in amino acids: CASGWGSSTDTQYF. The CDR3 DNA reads TGTGCTAGTGGTTGGGGCAGCAGCACAGATACGCAGTATTTT.

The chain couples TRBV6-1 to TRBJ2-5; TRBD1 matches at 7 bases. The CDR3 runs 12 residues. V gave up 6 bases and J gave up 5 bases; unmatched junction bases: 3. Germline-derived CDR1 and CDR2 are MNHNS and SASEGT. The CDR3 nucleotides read TGTGCCAGCAGCACAGGGGCGGAGACCCAGTACTTC. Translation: CASSTGAETQYF.

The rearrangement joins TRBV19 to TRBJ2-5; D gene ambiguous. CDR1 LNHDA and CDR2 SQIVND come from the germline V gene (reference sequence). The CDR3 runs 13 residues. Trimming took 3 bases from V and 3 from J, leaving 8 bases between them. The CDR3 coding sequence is TGTGCCAGTAGTATTAAGATGAAAGAGACCCAGTACTTC. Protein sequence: CASSIKMKETQYF. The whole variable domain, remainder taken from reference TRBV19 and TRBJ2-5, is DGGITQSPKYLFRKEGQNVTLSCEQNLNHDAMYWYRQDPGQGLRLIYYSQIVNDFQKGDIAEGYSVSREKKESFPLTVTSAQKNPTAFYLCASSIKMKETQYFGPGTRLLVL.

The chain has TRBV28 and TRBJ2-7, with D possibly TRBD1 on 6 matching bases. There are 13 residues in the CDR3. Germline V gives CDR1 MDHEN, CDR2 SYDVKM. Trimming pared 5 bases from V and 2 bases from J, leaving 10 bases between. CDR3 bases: TGTGCCAGCAGTCGGGACACCACCTACGAGCAGTACTTC. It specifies CASSRDTTYEQYF. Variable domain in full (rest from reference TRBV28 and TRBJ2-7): DVKVTQSSRYLVKRTGEKVFLECVQDMDHENMFWYRQDPGLGLRLIYFSYDVKMKEKGDIPEGYSVSREKKERFSLILESASTNQTSMYLCASSRDTTYEQYFGPGTRLTVT.

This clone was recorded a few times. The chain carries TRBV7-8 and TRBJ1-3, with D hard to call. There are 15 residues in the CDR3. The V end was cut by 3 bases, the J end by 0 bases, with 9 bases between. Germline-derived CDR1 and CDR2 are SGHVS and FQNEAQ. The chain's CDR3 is CASSLGINSGNTIYF. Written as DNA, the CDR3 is TGTGCCAGCAGCTTGGGCATCAACTCTGGAAACACCATATATTTT. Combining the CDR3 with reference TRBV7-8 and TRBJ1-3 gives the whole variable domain GAGVSQSPRYKVAKRGQDVALRCDPISGHVSLFWYQQALGQGPEFLTYFQNEAQLDKSGLPSDRFFAERPEGSVSTLKIQRTQQEDSAVYLCASSLGINSGNTIYFGEGSWLTVV.

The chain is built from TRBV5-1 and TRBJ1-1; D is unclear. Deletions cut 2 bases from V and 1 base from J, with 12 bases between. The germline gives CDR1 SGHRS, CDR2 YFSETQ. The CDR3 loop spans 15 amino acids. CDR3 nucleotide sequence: TGCGCCAGCAGCTTAACTCACGGCCAGAACACTGAAGCTTTCTTT. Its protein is CASSLTHGQNTEAFF.

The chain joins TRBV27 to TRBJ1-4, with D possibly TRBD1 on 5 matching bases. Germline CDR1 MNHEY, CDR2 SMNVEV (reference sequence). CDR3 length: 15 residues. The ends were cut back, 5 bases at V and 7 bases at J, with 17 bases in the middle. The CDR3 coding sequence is TGTGCCAGCAGTCGTATGGACAATAGAGCTGAAAAACTGTTTTTT. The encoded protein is CASSRMDNRAEKLFF.

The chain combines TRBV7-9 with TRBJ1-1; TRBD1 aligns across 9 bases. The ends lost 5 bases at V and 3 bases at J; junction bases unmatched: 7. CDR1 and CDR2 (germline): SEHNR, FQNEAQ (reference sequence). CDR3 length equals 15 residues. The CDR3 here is CASSPTGGRYTEAFF. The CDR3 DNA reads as TGTGCCAGCAGCCCGACAGGGGGGAGGTACACTGAAGCTTTCTTT.

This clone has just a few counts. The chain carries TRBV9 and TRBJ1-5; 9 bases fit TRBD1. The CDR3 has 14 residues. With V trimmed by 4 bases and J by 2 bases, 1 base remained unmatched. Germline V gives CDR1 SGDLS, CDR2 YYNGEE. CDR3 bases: TGTGCCAGCAGCCGGGACAGGGGCAATCAGCCCCAGCATTTT. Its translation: CASSRDRGNQPQHF.

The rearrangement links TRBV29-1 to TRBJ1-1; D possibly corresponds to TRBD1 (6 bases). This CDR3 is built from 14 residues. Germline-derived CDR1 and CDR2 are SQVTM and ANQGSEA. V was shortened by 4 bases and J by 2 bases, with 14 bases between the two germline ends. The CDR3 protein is CSVAGTILNTEAFF. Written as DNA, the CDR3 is TGCAGCGTTGCCGGGACAATCTTAAACACTGAAGCTTTCTTT.

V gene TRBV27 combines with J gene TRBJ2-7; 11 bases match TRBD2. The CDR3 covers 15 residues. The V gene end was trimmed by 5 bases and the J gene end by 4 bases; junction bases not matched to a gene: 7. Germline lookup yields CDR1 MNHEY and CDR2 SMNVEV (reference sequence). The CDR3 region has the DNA TGTGCCAGCAGTCCCTTAGCGGGGGGGCCGTACGAGCAGTACTTC. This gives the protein CASSPLAGGPYEQYF.

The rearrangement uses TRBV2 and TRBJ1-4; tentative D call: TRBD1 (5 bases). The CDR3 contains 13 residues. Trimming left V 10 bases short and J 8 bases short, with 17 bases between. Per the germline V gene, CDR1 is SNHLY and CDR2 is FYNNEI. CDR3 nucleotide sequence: TGTGCCACCATACGGGGGAAGGGCGAAAAACTGTTTTTT. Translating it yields CATIRGKGEKLFF.

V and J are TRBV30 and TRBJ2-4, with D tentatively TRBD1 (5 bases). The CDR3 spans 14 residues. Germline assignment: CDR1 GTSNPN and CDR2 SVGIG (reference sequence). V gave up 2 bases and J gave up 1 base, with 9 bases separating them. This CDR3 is CAWSRGNAKNIQYF. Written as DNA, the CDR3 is TGTGCCTGGAGTAGGGGTAATGCCAAAAACATTCAGTACTTC.

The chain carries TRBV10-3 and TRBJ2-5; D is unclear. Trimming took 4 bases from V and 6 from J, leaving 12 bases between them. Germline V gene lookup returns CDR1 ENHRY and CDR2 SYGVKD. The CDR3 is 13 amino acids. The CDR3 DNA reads TGTGCCATCAGTGCATCGGAAGGGCAGACCCAGTACTTC. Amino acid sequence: CAISASEGQTQYF.

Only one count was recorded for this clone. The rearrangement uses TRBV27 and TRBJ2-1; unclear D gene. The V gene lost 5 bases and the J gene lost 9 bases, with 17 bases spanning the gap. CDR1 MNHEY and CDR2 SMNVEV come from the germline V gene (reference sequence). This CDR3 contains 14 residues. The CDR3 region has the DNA TGTGCCAGCAGTGGACCCTTCTCGCCGGGTGAGCAGTTCTTC. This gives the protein CASSGPFSPGEQFF.

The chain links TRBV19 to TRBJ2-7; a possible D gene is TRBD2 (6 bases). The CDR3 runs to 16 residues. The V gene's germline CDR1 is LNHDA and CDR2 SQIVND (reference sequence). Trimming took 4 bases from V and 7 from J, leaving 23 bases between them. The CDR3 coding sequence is TGTGCCAGTAGTAATTGGGGGAGCCCGGGGCGGGGTGAGCAGTACTTC. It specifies CASSNWGSPGRGEQYF. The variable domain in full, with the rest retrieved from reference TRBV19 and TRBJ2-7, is DGGITQSPKYLFRKEGQNVTLSCEQNLNHDAMYWYRQDPGQGLRLIYYSQIVNDFQKGDIAEGYSVSREKKESFPLTVTSAQKNPTAFYLCASSNWGSPGRGEQYFGPGTRLTVT.

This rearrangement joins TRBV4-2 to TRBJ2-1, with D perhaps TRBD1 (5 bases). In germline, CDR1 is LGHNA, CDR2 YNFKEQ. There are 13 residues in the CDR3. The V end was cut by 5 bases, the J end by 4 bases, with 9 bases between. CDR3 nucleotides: TGTGCCAGCAGCACAGACAGTTACAATGAGCAGTTCTTC. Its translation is CASSTDSYNEQFF.

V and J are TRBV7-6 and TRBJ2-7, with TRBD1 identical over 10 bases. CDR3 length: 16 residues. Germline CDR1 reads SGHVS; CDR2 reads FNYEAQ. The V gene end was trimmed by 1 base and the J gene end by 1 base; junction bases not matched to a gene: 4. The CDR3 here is CASSLVPGQGSYEQYF. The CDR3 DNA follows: TGTGCCAGCAGCTTAGTTCCGGGACAGGGGTCCTACGAGCAGTACTTC.

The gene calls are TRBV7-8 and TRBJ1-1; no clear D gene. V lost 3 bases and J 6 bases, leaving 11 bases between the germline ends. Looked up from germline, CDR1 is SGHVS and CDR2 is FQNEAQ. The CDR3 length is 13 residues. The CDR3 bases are TGTGCCAGCAGCTTGCGGCTGGCAGCTGAAGCTTTCTTT. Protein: CASSLRLAAEAFF.

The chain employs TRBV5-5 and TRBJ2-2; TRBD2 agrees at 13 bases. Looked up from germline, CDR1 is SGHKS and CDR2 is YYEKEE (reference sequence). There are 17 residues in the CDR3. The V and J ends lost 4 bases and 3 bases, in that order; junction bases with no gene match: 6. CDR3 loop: CASSRTSGSGYTGELFF. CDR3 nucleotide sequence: TGTGCCAGCAGCCGGACTAGCGGGAGCGGGTACACCGGGGAGCTGTTTTTT. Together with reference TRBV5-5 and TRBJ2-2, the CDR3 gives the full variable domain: DAGVTQSPTHLIKTRGQQVTLRCSPISGHKSVSWYQQVLGQGPQFIFQYYEKEERGRGNFPDRFSARQFPNYSSELNVNALLLGDSALYLCASSRTSGSGYTGELFFGEGSRLTVL.

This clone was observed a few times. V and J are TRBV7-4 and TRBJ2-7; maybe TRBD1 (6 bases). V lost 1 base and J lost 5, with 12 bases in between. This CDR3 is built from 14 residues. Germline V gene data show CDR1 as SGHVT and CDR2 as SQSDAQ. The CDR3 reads CASSLVYREDEQYF. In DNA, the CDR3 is TGTGCCAGCAGCTTAGTTTACAGGGAAGACGAGCAGTACTTC.

CDR3 sequence reads: CASSATRGEQYF. DNA for the CDR3: TGTGCCAGCAGCGCCACTCGGGGCGAGCAGTACTTC. The V call is TRBV11-2, the J call TRBJ2-7, with D possibly TRBD2 on 5 matching bases. CDR3 length: 12 amino acids. The V end lost 5 bases, the J end lost 6 bases, and 11 bases lay between the germline ends. Germline CDR1 and CDR2: SGHAT and FQNNGV.

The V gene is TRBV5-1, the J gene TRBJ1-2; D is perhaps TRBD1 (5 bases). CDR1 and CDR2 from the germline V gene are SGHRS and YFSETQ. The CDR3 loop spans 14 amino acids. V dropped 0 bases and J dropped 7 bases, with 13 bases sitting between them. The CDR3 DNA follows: TGCGCCAGCAGCTTGGAGGGGACTGGTGGTGGCTACACCTTC. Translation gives CASSLEGTGGGYTF.

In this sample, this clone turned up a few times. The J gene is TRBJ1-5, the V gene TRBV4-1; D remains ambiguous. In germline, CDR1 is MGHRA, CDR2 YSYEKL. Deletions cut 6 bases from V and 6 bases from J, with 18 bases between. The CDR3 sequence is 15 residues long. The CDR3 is CASSPGFLGGQPQHF. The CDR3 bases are TGCGCCAGCAGTCCCGGGTTCCTGGGAGGTCAGCCCCAGCATTTT.